The 30 T cell receptor beta chains in this list originate from one sample, sequenced in a study of T cells after posttransplantation cyclophosphamide (dated by TCRdb to 2016 to 2018). Library preparation was by the immunoSEQ multiplex PCR assay. As stored in TCRdb, this immuneACCESS dataset retains in-frame rearrangements with V and J assigned. A fraction of the clones does not appear; measured against another copy, unresolved V genes explain less than half of the discrepancy, and the remainder lacks a known reason. For this sample, 44,000 or so clones appear and none is a singleton. The ten largest make up 2% to 2.5% of the sample. Sequenced sample: PBMCs. Receptors originate from a man aged 40-49 years in good health, CMV-negative, and a related stem cell transplant donor.

This clone has ten or more counts. The V gene is TRBV11-2, the J gene TRBJ2-1; 8 nucleotides agree with TRBD1. CDR1 is SGHAT and CDR2 is FQNNGV in the germline V gene. The J segment lost 7 bases and the V segment lost 5 bases, leaving 7 bases of the junction unmatched. The CDR3 covers 14 residues. CDR3 coding DNA: TGTGCCAGCAGCCCAGTAACAGGGGGGAATGAGCAGTTCTTC. Encoded protein: CASSPVTGGNEQFF.

This clone has a count of ten or more. This chain connects TRBV18 to TRBJ1-1, with 8 bases lining up with TRBD1. Per the germline V gene, CDR1 is KGHSH and CDR2 is LQKENI. V gave up 6 bases and J gave up 6 bases; unmatched junction bases: 3. The CDR3 loop spans 12 amino acids. DNA for the CDR3: TGTGCCAGCTCGAGGGGACAGGCTGAAGCTTTCTTT. It yields the protein CASSRGQAEAFF.

This clone was counted many times. The chain is built from TRBV27 and TRBJ2-7; 7 bases line up with TRBD1. Germline CDR1 is MNHEY and CDR2 is SMNVEV (reference sequence). The trim removed 5 bases at V and 3 bases at J, leaving 7 bases unmatched. The CDR3 length is 14 residues. The CDR3 DNA reads as TGTGCCAGCAGTATGCAGGGGGATCACTACGAGCAGTACTTC. Encoded protein: CASSMQGDHYEQYF.

This clone showed up many times. V usage is TRBV27 and J usage is TRBJ2-1; perhaps TRBD2 as D (6 bases). From germline, CDR1 is MNHEY and CDR2 SMNVEV (reference sequence). V lost 5 bases and J 9 bases, leaving 11 bases between the germline ends. This CDR3 has 12 amino acids. CDR3 DNA sequence: TGTGCCAGCAGTCTCGGACTAACTGAGCAGTTCTTC. Translated: CASSLGLTEQFF.

This clone was counted ten times or more. This chain connects TRBV7-9 to TRBJ2-1; 7 bases align to TRBD1. From germline, CDR1 is SEHNR and CDR2 FQNEAQ (reference sequence). The ends lost 5 bases at V and 0 bases at J; junction bases unmatched: 7. The CDR3 runs 16 residues. The CDR3 DNA is TGTGCCAGCAGCCCGTCGACAGGGAACTCCTACAATGAGCAGTTCTTC. This sequence encodes CASSPSTGNSYNEQFF.

This chain uses TRBV4-2 with TRBJ1-1; D remains unclear. Between the trimmed V and J ends, which lost 1 base and 1 base, there was a span of 10 bases. Germline V lookup: CDR1 LGHNA, CDR2 YNFKEQ. CDR3 length: 15 residues. CDR3 DNA sequence: TGTGCCAGCAGCCAAGGGGAGGGTGAGAACACTGAAGCTTTCTTT. Translated: CASSQGEGENTEAFF.

This clone appeared many times. The chain couples TRBV11-3 to TRBJ2-1, with 9 bases lining up with TRBD2. The V gene end was trimmed by 5 bases and the J gene end by 8 bases; junction bases not matched to a gene: 16. The germline gives CDR1 SGHNT, CDR2 YENEEA. The CDR3 extends over 17 amino acids. CDR3 sequence (DNA): TGTGCCAGCAGCCCTATGAACAGCGGGAGGTTTTTGGATGAGCAGTTCTTC. This codes for CASSPMNSGRFLDEQFF. The full variable domain, in which reference TRBV11-3 and TRBJ2-1 provide the parts outside the CDR3, is EAGVVQSPRYKIIEKKQPVAFWCNPISGHNTLYWYLQNLGQGPELLIRYENEEAVDDSQLPKDRFSAERLKGVDSTLKIQPAELGDSAVYLCASSPMNSGRFLDEQFFGPGTRLTVL.

This clone was counted many times. The V call is TRBV6-4, the J call TRBJ2-7; 8 nucleotides match TRBD2. Germline CDR1 is MRHNA and CDR2 is SNTAGT. The V and J ends lost 4 bases and 0 bases, in that order; junction bases with no gene match: 5. This CDR3 has 15 amino acids. The DNA of the CDR3 is TGTGCCAGCAGTGTCTATAGCGGGGACTCCTACGAGCAGTACTTC. Translating gives CASSVYSGDSYEQYF.

This clone was detected many times. This sequence joins TRBV28 and TRBJ2-7; D not resolved. The germline V and J ends were trimmed by 2 bases and 2 bases, with 10 bases remaining between them. Germline V gives CDR1 MDHEN, CDR2 SYDVKM. The CDR3 has 14 amino acids. CDR3 sequence: CASSLVEAPYEQYF. For the CDR3, the DNA is TGTGCCAGCAGTTTAGTAGAGGCTCCCTACGAGCAGTACTTC.

At least ten counts were recorded for this clone. The chain employs TRBV5-5 and TRBJ2-7, with 7 positions matching TRBD2. V was pared by 4 bases and J by 3 bases, with 10 bases of the junction left unmatched. The germline V gene encodes CDR1 SGHKS and CDR2 YYEKEE (reference sequence). The CDR3 covers 15 residues. The CDR3 protein is CASSVLGEGFYEQYF. The CDR3 bases are TGTGCCAGCAGCGTACTCGGGGAGGGGTTCTACGAGCAGTACTTC.

This clone was seen repeatedly, ten times or more. The rearrangement links TRBV15 to TRBJ2-1, with 10 bases matching TRBD2. CDR1 is LNHNV, CDR2 YYDKDF, per germline (reference sequence). The CDR3 totals 15 residues. V shed 7 bases and J 5 bases; nucleotides not matched to a gene: 8. CDR3: CATISGRERDNEQFF. DNA for the CDR3: TGTGCCACCATAAGCGGGAGGGAGAGGGACAATGAGCAGTTCTTC.

This clone was observed at least ten times. V gene TRBV30 combines with J gene TRBJ2-7; D not resolved. Trimming cost V 2 bases and J 3 bases, with 5 bases left between them. There are 11 residues in the CDR3. Germline assignment: CDR1 GTSNPN and CDR2 SVGIG (reference sequence). CDR3 in amino acids: CAWSSFYEQYF. In DNA form, the CDR3 reads TGTGCCTGGAGTTCCTTCTACGAGCAGTACTTC. The variable domain in full, with the rest retrieved from reference TRBV30 and TRBJ2-7, is SQTIHQWPATLVQPVGSPLSLECTVEGTSNPNLYWYRQAAGRGLQLLFYSVGIGQISSEVPQNLSASRPQDRQFILSSKKLLLSDSGFYLCAWSSFYEQYFGPGTRLTVT.

Many counts were recorded for this clone. This chain links TRBV6-1 with TRBJ2-1; 13 bases are a match to TRBD2. V shed 7 bases, J shed 8 bases, and the junction held 8 bases outside the gene matches. This CDR3 spans 15 amino acids. From germline, CDR1 is MNHNS and CDR2 SASEGT. The CDR3 region has the DNA TGTGCCAGCACAATAGGGACTAGCGGGACGGATGAGCAGTTCTTC. Translated, it gives CASTIGTSGTDEQFF.

There are many counts of this clone. The chain couples TRBV27 to TRBJ2-3, with D perhaps TRBD2 (6 bases). Germline V CDR1 and CDR2: MNHEY, SMNVEV (reference sequence). V was trimmed by 4 bases and J by 1 base, leaving 12 bases between them. The CDR3 spans 15 residues. CDR3 loop: CASSSGVLGTDTQYF. CDR3 sequence (DNA): TGTGCCAGCAGTTCGGGAGTGCTAGGCACAGATACGCAGTATTTT.

This clone was detected ten times or more. J is TRBJ2-5 and V is TRBV5-6; possibly TRBD2 for D (7 bases). The V gene's germline CDR1 is SGHDT and CDR2 YYEEEE. The CDR3 covers 13 residues. V was pared by 3 bases and J by 5 bases, with 11 bases between. This chain's CDR3 is CASSWGGAETQYF. The DNA for the CDR3 is TGTGCCAGCAGCTGGGGGGGGGCGGAGACCCAGTACTTC.

This clone occurred many times. The gene calls are TRBV27 and TRBJ1-5; TRBD1 matches 10 bases. Germline trimming cut 6 bases from V and 0 bases from J; bases unmatched to any gene: 5. CDR3 length: 16 residues. CDR1 MNHEY and CDR2 SMNVEV come from the germline V gene (reference sequence). CDR3 sequence reads: CASRIGTGASNQPQHF. Written as DNA, the CDR3 is TGTGCCAGCAGGATAGGGACAGGGGCTAGCAATCAGCCCCAGCATTTT.

This clone was counted at least ten times. The V call is TRBV6-5, the J call TRBJ1-2; D perhaps matches TRBD1 (6 bases). Trimming shortened V by 2 bases and J by 6 bases, and 16 bases separated the two germline ends. The CDR3 extends over 15 amino acids. The germline CDR1 and CDR2 sequences are MNHEY and SVGAGI. CDR3 sequence reads: CASSYTPDRRNGYTF. For the CDR3, the DNA is TGTGCCAGCAGTTACACCCCGGACAGAAGAAATGGCTACACCTTC.

This clone was counted ten times or more. The chain couples TRBV19 to TRBJ2-2, with 11 bases that match TRBD2. V was clipped by 3 bases and J by 4 bases; unmatched bases: 1. The CDR3 totals 15 residues. Germline V gene sequence: CDR1 LNHDA, CDR2 SQIVND (reference sequence). The CDR3 coding sequence is TGTGCCAGTAGTATCCTAGCGGGAGGCACCGGGGAGCTGTTTTTT. Its translation is CASSILAGGTGELFF.

This clone was counted many times. The chain recombines TRBV19 with TRBJ2-5, with 7 bases lining up with TRBD2. Germline V CDR1 and CDR2: LNHDA, SQIVND (reference sequence). The V segment lost 2 bases and the J segment 4 bases; nucleotides outside the gene matches: 10. CDR3 length equals 16 residues. CDR3 loop: CASSISAGDKTETQYF. CDR3 in DNA: TGTGCCAGTAGTATATCCGCGGGAGATAAGACAGAGACCCAGTACTTC.

This clone was observed at least ten times. The chain links TRBV7-6 to TRBJ2-1, with a weak D call TRBD1 (6 bases). V dropped 1 base and J dropped 13 bases, with 17 bases sitting between them. CDR1 is SGHVS and CDR2 is FNYEAQ in the germline V gene. The CDR3 covers 14 residues. CDR3: CASSLGSLDSVQFF. CDR3 sequence (DNA): TGTGCCAGCAGCTTAGGGTCGTTGGACAGTGTACAGTTCTTC.

This clone was counted at least ten times. In nucleotides, the CDR3 is TGTGCCAGCAGAGAGATGAGCAATCAGCCCCAGCATTTT. It encodes CASREMSNQPQHF. This chain joins TRBV6-6 and TRBJ1-5; D is unclear. The CDR3 sequence is 13 residues long. Germline values: CDR1 MNHNY, CDR2 SVGAGI (reference sequence). The ends were cut back, 6 bases at V and 1 base at J, with 7 bases in the middle.

This clone came up a few times. The rearrangement joins TRBV18 to TRBJ2-5; 9 bases fit TRBD1. The better agreement between TRBJ2-7 and the DNA end casts doubt on the J call. The germline V gene encodes CDR1 KGHSH and CDR2 LQKENI. The CDR3 spans 15 residues. CDR3 loop: CASSLLGQGESEQYF. The CDR3 DNA follows: TGTGCCAGCTCACTACTGGGACAGGGAGAGTCCGAGCAGTACTTC.

There are many counts of this clone. This chain links TRBV7-8 with TRBJ2-1, with D possibly matching TRBD2 (6 bases). The V end lost 5 bases, the J end lost 5 bases, and 16 bases lay between the germline ends. This CDR3 has 15 amino acids. The germline gives CDR1 SGHVS, CDR2 FQNEAQ. The CDR3 is CASSLSMAGHNEQFF. The CDR3 DNA is TGTGCCAGCAGCCTTTCCATGGCGGGACACAATGAGCAGTTCTTC.

This clone was seen repeatedly, ten times or more. The chain joins TRBV2 to TRBJ2-7; 12 bases match TRBD2. V shed 2 bases and J 2 bases; nucleotides not matched to a gene: 1. This CDR3 spans 15 amino acids. Germline lookup yields CDR1 SNHLY and CDR2 FYNNEI. CDR3 sequence (DNA): TGTGCCAGCAGTGAACTAGCGGGAGGGCCCTACGAGCAGTACTTC. This translates into CASSELAGGPYEQYF.

This clone has at least ten counts. The chain has TRBV11-1 and TRBJ1-4; D is undetermined. Germline-derived CDR1 and CDR2 are SGHAT and FQDESV (reference sequence). Trimming took off 5 bases at V and 3 bases at J, with 13 bases between the two ends. The CDR3 has 15 residues. CDR3: CASSSERGANEKLFF. The CDR3, as DNA: TGTGCCAGCAGCAGCGAGCGGGGAGCTAATGAAAAACTGTTTTTT.

This clone was detected ten times or more. The rearrangement uses TRBV10-2 and TRBJ1-2; TRBD1 aligns across 7 bases. Germline V gene lookup returns CDR1 WSHSY and CDR2 SAAADI. The CDR3 is made up of 15 amino acids. J gave up 5 bases and V 5 bases, and 11 bases lay outside the gene matches. The DNA of the CDR3 is TGCGCCAGCAGTTTCGAGACAGGGAGTCTATATGGCTACACCTTC. Its protein product is CASSFETGSLYGYTF.

This clone was observed at least ten times. CDR3 bases: TGTGCCAGCAGTTCCGACGGGACAGCCAGGGGGGGCTACACCTTC. Protein: CASSSDGTARGGYTF. The V call is TRBV28, the J call TRBJ1-2, with 7 nucleotides matching TRBD1. The germline gives CDR1 MDHEN, CDR2 SYDVKM. V shed 4 bases, J shed 8 bases, and the junction held 13 bases outside the gene matches. The CDR3 is 15 amino acids.

Many counts were recorded for this clone. V is TRBV19 and J is TRBJ1-6, with D possibly being TRBD1 (5 bases). The germline V gene encodes CDR1 LNHDA and CDR2 SQIVND (reference sequence). The CDR3 extends over 14 amino acids. V lost 5 bases and J lost 7, with 12 bases in between. The DNA for the CDR3 is TGTGCCAGTAGTTTGCAGGGAAGCAATTCACCCCTCCACTTT. Protein product: CASSLQGSNSPLHF.

This clone was detected only a few times. The chain links TRBV4-2 to TRBJ2-5; D possibly corresponds to TRBD2 (6 bases). The CDR3 is 15 amino acids. The V end lost 1 base, the J end lost 7 bases, and 16 bases lay between the germline ends. Germline V gene sequence: CDR1 LGHNA, CDR2 YNFKEQ. CDR3 DNA: TGTGCCAGCAGCCAAGGGGCGGGACCCTCGGGGACCCAGTACTTC. Translated, it gives CASSQGAGPSGTQYF.

The rearrangement joins TRBV27 to TRBJ1-6; no clear D. The CDR3 extends over 14 amino acids. Germline CDR1 and CDR2: MNHEY and SMNVEV (reference sequence). V lost 4 bases, J lost 9 bases, and 13 bases lay in between. CDR3 loop: CASSSLDFTSPLHF. CDR3 bases: TGTGCCAGCAGTTCCTTAGATTTTACTTCACCCCTCCACTTT.